These 27 T cell receptor beta chains originate from one sample sequenced in a study of cytomegalovirus exposure and HLA in healthy donors. PCR amplification relied on 60 Vbeta primers (plus 13 Jbeta primers). Produced via immunoSEQ multiplex PCR; TCRdb's table is partial and in-frame only. With some 75,000 clones in the sample, the ten largest clones hold 0.83%. The specimen sequenced was PBMCs. The origin of the receptors is a boy under 18 in good health and CMV-seronegative.

This chain uses TRBV4-1 with TRBJ2-3; D possibly corresponds to TRBD2 (6 bases). Trimming removed 4 bases at V and 3 bases at J, with 23 bases between. The CDR3 runs 18 residues. Germline V gene data show CDR1 as MGHRA and CDR2 as YSYEKL. The CDR3 coding sequence is TGCGCCAGCAGCCGCGGGGTGCTCCGGGACGGGTTAACAGATACGCAGTATTTT. It encodes CASSRGVLRDGLTDTQYF.

CDR3: CASSHRGVTEAFF. CDR3 bases: TGTGCCAGCAGCCACAGGGGGGTCACTGAAGCTTTCTTT. The chain carries TRBV6-1 and TRBJ1-1; 8 bases map to TRBD1. This CDR3 region has 13 residues. Germline CDR1 and CDR2: MNHNS and SASEGT. J was trimmed by 4 bases and V by 6 bases; bases with no gene match: 4.

The CDR3 DNA follows: TGTGCCATCAGTGAGTTCGGACTAGCGGGAGGGCAATTTAGCTTCTACGAGCAGTACTTC. Protein: CAISEFGLAGGQFSFYEQYF. The chain links TRBV10-3 to TRBJ2-7; 15 positions agree with TRBD2. Germline-derived CDR1 and CDR2 are ENHRY and SYGVKD. The V gene end was trimmed by 1 base and the J gene end by 3 bases; junction bases not matched to a gene: 13. The CDR3 spans 20 residues.

The rearrangement uses TRBV19 and TRBJ1-2; a weak D match, TRBD1 (5 bases). V shed 5 bases and J shed 5 bases, with 12 bases lying between them. The germline V gene encodes CDR1 LNHDA and CDR2 SQIVND (reference sequence). There are 13 residues in the CDR3. This chain's CDR3 is CASSDSYPYGYTF. The CDR3 nucleotides read TGTGCCAGTAGTGACAGCTACCCTTATGGCTACACCTTC.

V gene TRBV19 combines with J gene TRBJ1-5; 10 bases line up with TRBD1. The CDR3 spans 16 residues. With 3 bases clipped from V and 7 bases from J, the junction kept 9 bases outside the gene matches. Germline loops: CDR1 LNHDA, CDR2 SQIVND (reference sequence). This CDR3 is CASSILRDRGNQPQHF. CDR3 DNA sequence: TGTGCCAGTAGTATCCTTCGGGACAGGGGTAACCAGCCCCAGCATTTT. Complete variable domain (other parts from reference TRBV19 and TRBJ1-5): DGGITQSPKYLFRKEGQNVTLSCEQNLNHDAMYWYRQDPGQGLRLIYYSQIVNDFQKGDIAEGYSVSREKKESFPLTVTSAQKNPTAFYLCASSILRDRGNQPQHFGDGTRLSIL.

Note on this clone: Germline and junction disagree at one end, which may indicate a read error. The rearrangement joins TRBV20-1 to TRBJ1-2; D is ambiguous. CDR3 length equals 9 residues. The V gene's germline CDR1 is DFQATT and CDR2 SNEGSKA (reference sequence). Written as DNA, the CDR3 is TGCAGTGCTAGAGATTACGGAGTATTC. Translating it yields CSARDYGVF.

This chain links TRBV10-2 with TRBJ1-1; D gene unclear. The CDR3 spans 13 residues. The V end was cut by 2 bases, the J end by 1 base, with 5 bases between. Germline CDR1 is WSHSY and CDR2 is SAAADI. The CDR3 DNA follows: TGCGCCAGCAGTGAGCAAGCGAACACTGAAGCTTTCTTT. Amino acids: CASSEQANTEAFF.

This rearrangement joins TRBV30 to TRBJ1-1; the D is unclear. V shed 3 bases and J shed 1 base, with 9 bases lying between them. The CDR3 spans 13 residues. Germline V gene lookup returns CDR1 GTSNPN and CDR2 SVGIG (reference sequence). CDR3 amino acids: CAWSLQPNTEAFF. The CDR3 region has the DNA TGTGCCTGGAGCTTACAGCCGAACACTGAAGCTTTCTTT.

This CDR3 is CTSSQGNSGTSYNEQFF. Written as DNA, the CDR3 is TGCACCAGCAGCCAAGGTAATAGCGGAACTTCCTACAATGAGCAGTTCTTC. The chain employs TRBV1 and TRBJ2-1; the table names TRBD2, a call not compared with the DNA. TRBV1 is given as a pseudogene. CDR3 length: 17 amino acids.

The CDR3 bases are TGCGCCAGCAGCCAAGATCTTGAGGGGGGGGGTGGCTACACCTTC. Its protein is CASSQDLEGGGGYTF. The chain has TRBV4-3 and TRBJ1-2; TRBD1 is a possible D gene (6 bases). Trimming left V 0 bases short and J 7 bases short, with 15 bases between. The germline gives CDR1 LGHNA, CDR2 YSLEER. The CDR3 sequence is 15 residues long.

V gene TRBV7-9 combines with J gene TRBJ2-2; D is perhaps TRBD1 (6 bases). With 2 bases removed from V and 7 bases from J, the gap between germline ends came to 17 bases. CDR1 and CDR2 from the germline V gene are SEHNR and FQNEAQ (reference sequence). The CDR3 sequence is 16 residues long. The CDR3 bases are TGTGCCAGCAGCTTAACCTACTACAGGGTTGGCGGGGAGCTGTTTTTT. Translation gives CASSLTYYRVGGELFF.

The chain uses TRBV27 and TRBJ2-7, with D perhaps TRBD1 (6 bases). This CDR3 contains 14 residues. The germline V and J ends were trimmed by 6 bases and 5 bases, with 17 bases remaining between them. CDR1 is MNHEY and CDR2 is SMNVEV in the germline V gene (reference sequence). The CDR3 loop reads CASSSQQGGHEQYF. The DNA of the CDR3 is TGTGCCAGCAGCTCACAACAGGGTGGACACGAGCAGTACTTC.

The chain is built from TRBV5-1 and TRBJ1-1; the D gene is possibly TRBD1 (6 bases). The CDR3 is 12 residues long. V lost 4 bases and J 7 bases, leaving 11 bases between the germline ends. CDR1 is SGHRS, CDR2 YFSETQ, per germline. The DNA of the CDR3 is TGCGCCAGCAGCGGGCAGGGGATTGAAGCTTTCTTT. Its translation: CASSGQGIEAFF. The full variable domain, with the rest looked up from reference TRBV5-1 and TRBJ1-1, is KAGVTQTPRYLIKTRGQQVTLSCSPISGHRSVSWYQQTPGQGLQFLFEYFSETQRNKGNFPGRFSGRQFSNSRSEMNVSTLELGDSALYLCASSGQGIEAFFGQGTRLTVV.

The chain combines TRBV27 with TRBJ1-5; 11 bases fit TRBD1. V dropped 5 bases and J dropped 3; count of bases not matched to a gene: 6. CDR3 size: 16 residues. CDR1 and CDR2 (germline): MNHEY, SMNVEV (reference sequence). The CDR3 sequence: CASSPWDRGINQPQHF. CDR3 bases: TGTGCCAGCAGTCCTTGGGACAGGGGGATCAATCAGCCCCAGCATTTT.

V gene TRBV6-5 combines with J gene TRBJ1-1; no reliable D call. V dropped 0 bases and J dropped 1 base, with 3 bases sitting between them. Germline CDR1 is MNHEY and CDR2 is SVGAGI. This CDR3 contains 13 residues. The CDR3 coding sequence is TGTGCCAGCAGTTACTCCTGGAACACTGAAGCTTTCTTT. This encodes CASSYSWNTEAFF.

V and J are TRBV2 and TRBJ2-5; D is undetermined. Per germline, CDR1 SNHLY and CDR2 FYNNEI. The length of the CDR3 is 12 residues. Trimming cost V 3 bases and J 3 bases, with 5 bases left between them. The CDR3 bases are TGTGCCAGCAGTGATTCCGAAGAGACCCAGTACTTC. Amino acids: CASSDSEETQYF.

The chain links TRBV19 to TRBJ1-1; no definite D call. The germline V gene has CDR1 LNHDA and CDR2 SQIVND (reference sequence). CDR3 length equals 17 residues. The germline V and J ends were trimmed by 5 bases and 0 bases, with 19 bases remaining between them. The CDR3 DNA is TGTGCCAGTAGTCCCCGTCTCGAGGGCGGAATGAACACTGAAGCTTTCTTT. It codes for CASSPRLEGGMNTEAFF.

The chain links TRBV12-5 to TRBJ2-7; 7 bases map to TRBD1. Germline CDR1 reads LGHNT; CDR2 reads FRNRAP. There are 18 residues in the CDR3. Losses at the gene ends were 1 base for V and 7 bases for J; bases not matched to a gene: 19. CDR3 nucleotide sequence: TGTGCTAGTGGTTTGGAAAACAAAGGGACAGTGGGGGTTGCGGAGCAGTACTTC. Protein sequence: CASGLENKGTVGVAEQYF.

The chain links TRBV5-5 to TRBJ2-7; perhaps TRBD1 as D (7 bases). The CDR3 has 15 residues. Germline CDR1 reads SGHKS; CDR2 reads YYEKEE (reference sequence). Trimming stripped 2 bases from V and 2 bases from J, with 14 bases between. CDR3 DNA sequence: TGTGCCAGCAGCTTAATGACAGGGAGGACCTACGAGCAGTACTTC. It is translated as CASSLMTGRTYEQYF.

V is TRBV15 and J is TRBJ2-7, with D perhaps matching TRBD1 (6 bases). V lost 1 base and J lost 0, with 10 bases in between. The germline V gene has CDR1 LNHNV and CDR2 YYDKDF (reference sequence). The CDR3 runs 15 residues. CDR3 in amino acids: CATSRAGQLSYEQYF. The DNA of the CDR3 is TGTGCCACCAGCAGAGCCGGACAGCTCTCCTACGAGCAGTACTTC. Variable domain in full (rest from reference TRBV15 and TRBJ2-7): DAMVIQNPRYQVTQFGKPVTLSCSQTLNHNVMYWYQQKSSQAPKLLFHYYDKDFNNEADTPDNFQSRRPNTSFCFLDIRSPGLGDTAMYLCATSRAGQLSYEQYFGPGTRLTVT.

V is TRBV14 and J is TRBJ1-1; D unresolved. CDR1 is SGHDN, CDR2 FVKESK, per germline. This CDR3 has 13 residues. Trimming left V 0 bases short and J 11 bases short, with 13 bases between. The CDR3 region has the DNA TGTGCCAGCAGCCAAGATTTGGAGGGAAGGGCTTTCTTT. This gives the protein CASSQDLEGRAFF.

This chain uses TRBV29-1 with TRBJ1-4; D may be TRBD1 (5 bases). CDR3 length: 13 amino acids. The germline CDR1 and CDR2 sequences are SQVTM and ANQGSEA. Trimming cost V 6 bases and J 6 bases, with 14 bases left between them. DNA for the CDR3: TGCAGCGTCGCACGGAGGGGTGATGAAAAACTGTTTTTT. It encodes CSVARRGDEKLFF.

This chain uses TRBV5-1 with TRBJ2-1; TRBD2 matches at 13 bases. This CDR3 region has 20 residues. Germline V CDR1 and CDR2: SGHRS, YFSETQ. V lost 4 bases and J lost 0; bases outside the gene matches: 13. CDR3 sequence reads: CASSQTPTSGRTSSYNEQFF. The CDR3 DNA sequence: TGCGCCAGCAGCCAAACACCGACTAGCGGGAGGACCAGCTCCTACAATGAGCAGTTCTTC.

The chain couples TRBV9 to TRBJ2-3; D is unresolved. The germline V and J ends were trimmed by 0 bases and 4 bases, with 12 bases remaining between them. CDR3 length: 15 amino acids. CDR1 is SGDLS and CDR2 is YYNGEE in the germline V gene. CDR3 sequence: CASSVDAAAPDTQYF. The CDR3 nucleotides read TGTGCCAGCAGCGTAGATGCTGCAGCGCCAGATACGCAGTATTTT.

The genes are TRBV6-1 and TRBJ1-1; TRBD1 matches at 7 bases. This CDR3 contains 12 residues. Germline V lookup: CDR1 MNHNS, CDR2 SASEGT. Trimming at V came to 6 bases and at J to 8 bases, leaving 6 bases not matched to a gene. The CDR3 here is CASRTTGPEAFF. CDR3 DNA sequence: TGTGCCAGCAGGACGACAGGGCCCGAAGCTTTCTTT.

V is TRBV9 and J is TRBJ2-7; D is perhaps TRBD1 (5 bases). Germline values: CDR1 SGDLS, CDR2 YYNGEE. The V gene lost 1 base and the J gene lost 1 base, with 12 bases spanning the gap. The CDR3 length is 15 residues. CDR3 DNA sequence: TGTGCCAGCAGCGTAATTACAGGTTTTTCCTACGAGCAGTACTTC. Its protein is CASSVITGFSYEQYF. The full variable domain, in which reference TRBV9 and TRBJ2-7 provide the parts outside the CDR3, is DSGVTQTPKHLITATGQRVTLRCSPRSGDLSVYWYQQSLDQGLQFLIQYYNGEERAKGNILERFSAQQFPDLHSELNLSSLELGDSALYFCASSVITGFSYEQYFGPGTRLTVT.

The genes are TRBV30 and TRBJ1-1, with D perhaps matching TRBD1 (6 bases). The CDR3 is 12 amino acids. V was pared by 3 bases and J by 7 bases, with 12 bases between. Per the germline V gene, CDR1 is GTSNPN and CDR2 is SVGIG (reference sequence). This CDR3 is CAWRQGRSEAFF. Here the CDR3 DNA reads TGTGCCTGGAGACAGGGAAGGAGTGAAGCTTTCTTT.